Shown below are 32 T cell receptor beta chains from a single sample sequenced in a study of T-cell memory formation after mild COVID-19. MiXCR, run by TCRdb on the 5' RACE reads, gives a single entry per CDR3 protein. The repertoire holds more than 400,000 distinct CDR3 sequences, with 15% to 20% as singletons. Sequenced material: PBMCs or a T cell subset sorted from them (not recorded which). The receptors come from an adult woman who had mild COVID-19 (a few samples of this study predate the infection). Cell type and time point are not known.

The V call is TRBV27, the J call TRBJ2-2; no clear D. V was shortened by 6 bases and J by 5 bases, with 7 bases between the two germline ends. Germline CDR1 reads MNHEY; CDR2 reads SMNVEV (reference sequence). The CDR3 is 12 amino acids. The CDR3 protein is CASSFTTGELFF. The DNA for the CDR3 is TGTGCCAGCAGCTTTACAACCGGGGAGCTGTTTTTT.

The V and J genes are TRBV5-4 and TRBJ1-4; D is unresolved. The CDR3 has 13 residues. The V end lost 3 bases, the J end lost 4 bases, and 7 bases lay between the germline ends. Germline lookup yields CDR1 SGHNT and CDR2 YYREEE (reference sequence). The CDR3 nucleotides read TGTGCCAGCAGCTGGGATGATAATGAAAAACTGTTTTTT. It specifies CASSWDDNEKLFF.

The chain uses TRBV3-1 and TRBJ1-2; D is unresolved. Germline-derived CDR1 and CDR2 are LGHDT and YNNKEL (reference sequence). The CDR3 consists of 14 residues. V shed 0 bases and J shed 4 bases, with 9 bases lying between them. The CDR3 nucleotides are TGTGCCAGCAGCCAAGAAAGGCAGGCCTATGGCTACACCTTC. The encoded protein is CASSQERQAYGYTF. Supplemented by reference TRBV3-1 and TRBJ1-2, the full variable domain reads DTAVSQTPKYLVTQMGNDKSIKCEQNLGHDTMYWYKQDSKKFLKIMFSYNNKELIINETVPNRFSPKSPDKAHLNLHINSLELGDSAVYFCASSQERQAYGYTFGSGTRLTVV.

The chain couples TRBV5-6 to TRBJ2-7; a weak D match, TRBD1 (5 bases). The CDR3 runs to 15 residues. V lost 4 bases to trimming and J lost 0 bases, with 14 bases between them. The germline gives CDR1 SGHDT, CDR2 YYEEEE. The CDR3 loop reads CASSLRLGLSYEQYF. In DNA form, the CDR3 reads TGTGCCAGCAGCCTCCGACTGGGGCTCTCCTACGAGCAGTACTTC.

This clonotype was picked up many times. This chain joins TRBV3-1 and TRBJ2-5, with TRBD2 matching 11 bases. The CDR3 loop spans 16 amino acids. Germline CDR1 LGHDT, CDR2 YNNKEL (reference sequence). The V and J ends lost 4 bases and 4 bases, in that order; junction bases with no gene match: 8. CDR3 sequence (DNA): TGTGCCAGCAGCCGACGAACTAGCGGGAGCGGAGAGACCCAGTACTTC. It specifies CASSRRTSGSGETQYF.

This chain uses TRBV7-9 with TRBJ1-3, with TRBD1 matching over 8 bases. This CDR3 region has 19 residues. CDR1 and CDR2 (germline): SEHNR, FQNEAQ (reference sequence). The V segment lost 1 base and the J segment 5 bases; nucleotides outside the gene matches: 16. The CDR3: CASSLGFRDRRVSRNTIYF. DNA of the CDR3: TGTGCCAGCAGCTTAGGGTTCCGGGACAGGAGAGTCTCAAGAAACACCATATATTTT.

This clonotype has just one count. This rearrangement joins TRBV19 to TRBJ1-1; TRBD1 is a possible D gene (6 bases). V dropped 10 bases and J dropped 5 bases, with 17 bases sitting between them. The CDR3 covers 13 residues. Germline-derived CDR1 and CDR2 are LNHDA and SQIVND (reference sequence). This chain's CDR3 is CATLAGGETEAFF. The CDR3 DNA follows: TGTGCCACCTTGGCGGGGGGCGAGACTGAAGCTTTCTTT.

The V and J genes are TRBV5-1 and TRBJ2-5; the match to TRBD1 covers 10 bases. CDR1 is SGHRS and CDR2 is YFSETQ in the germline V gene. After removal of 0 bases from V and 1 base from J, the junction contained 0 bases not matched to a gene. The CDR3 has 15 amino acids. The CDR3 protein is CASSLGTGGQETQYF. The CDR3 DNA sequence: TGCGCCAGCAGCTTGGGGACAGGGGGCCAAGAGACCCAGTACTTC. Complete variable domain (other parts from reference TRBV5-1 and TRBJ2-5): KAGVTQTPRYLIKTRGQQVTLSCSPISGHRSVSWYQQTPGQGLQFLFEYFSETQRNKGNFPGRFSGRQFSNSRSEMNVSTLELGDSALYLCASSLGTGGQETQYFGPGTRLLVL.

This clonotype was seen many times. The CDR3 DNA reads TGTGCCAGCAGCCAGACAGGGGACTATGGCTACACCTTC. It translates to CASSQTGDYGYTF. This chain uses TRBV5-6 with TRBJ1-2; 8 bases are shared with TRBD1. This CDR3 spans 13 amino acids. Trimming cost V 4 bases and J 3 bases; bases outside gene matches: 2. Germline-derived CDR1 and CDR2 are SGHDT and YYEEEE.

The J gene is TRBJ2-2, the V gene TRBV12-3 or TRBV12-4; 8 bases align to TRBD1. The CDR3 consists of 17 residues. J gave up 5 bases and V 3 bases, and 11 bases lay outside the gene matches. CDR3 DNA sequence: TGTGCCAGCAGTTTCCGACAGGGGTACCATGTTACCGGGGAGCTGTTTTTT. This sequence encodes CASSFRQGYHVTGELFF.

The rearrangement links TRBV3-1 to TRBJ1-2, with unresolved D. The length of the CDR3 is 15 residues. Germline V gives CDR1 LGHDT, CDR2 YNNKEL (reference sequence). Trimming removed 1 base from V and 7 bases from J, with 16 bases in between. The CDR3 DNA follows: TGTGCCAGCAGCCAAGGGGTAAAGGCCCCTCCTGGCTACACCTTC. It yields the protein CASSQGVKAPPGYTF.

The chain links TRBV5-4 to TRBJ2-1; a weak D match, TRBD2 (5 bases). V was clipped by 0 bases and J by 0 bases, with 10 bases between them. The germline V gene encodes CDR1 SGHNT and CDR2 YYREEE (reference sequence). CDR3 length: 16 residues. The DNA for the CDR3 is TGTGCCAGCAGCTTGGATGCAGCGGCCTCCTACAATGAGCAGTTCTTC. Translation: CASSLDAAASYNEQFF.

The chain couples TRBV5-4 to TRBJ1-1; D uncertain. Looked up from germline, CDR1 is SGHNT and CDR2 is YYREEE (reference sequence). Trimming removed 4 bases from V and 6 bases from J, with 25 bases in between. This CDR3 is 17 amino acids long. CDR3 sequence: CASSPPGLGGFGSEAFF. CDR3 bases: TGTGCCAGCAGCCCCCCGGGTTTAGGCGGGTTCGGGTCTGAAGCTTTCTTT.

This clonotype has just a few counts. This sequence joins TRBV30 and TRBJ2-1; D is possibly TRBD2 (6 bases). This CDR3 contains 17 residues. Germline lookup yields CDR1 GTSNPN and CDR2 SVGIG (reference sequence). Trimming took 3 bases from V and 5 from J, leaving 23 bases between them. This chain's CDR3 is CAWSPGGGRWGHNEQFF. The CDR3 DNA follows: TGTGCCTGGAGCCCCGGGGGAGGCAGGTGGGGCCACAATGAGCAGTTCTTC.

The chain carries TRBV28 and TRBJ1-4; 7 positions match TRBD1. Germline V gene lookup returns CDR1 MDHEN and CDR2 SYDVKM. V trimming: 3 bases; J trimming: 9 bases; junction bases outside the gene matches: 7. The CDR3 is 14 residues long. CDR3 nucleotides: TGTGCCAGCAGTTTGTGGGACAGCGTTAAAAAACTGTTTTTT. It is translated as CASSLWDSVKKLFF.

This clonotype came up a few times. This chain joins TRBV3-1 and TRBJ2-3; TRBD2 aligns across 8 bases. Germline V gene data show CDR1 as LGHDT and CDR2 as YNNKEL (reference sequence). J lost 3 bases, V lost 6 bases, and 11 bases had no gene match. The length of the CDR3 is 16 residues. CDR3 nucleotide sequence: TGTGCCAGCAGTCACTTCAGGACTAGCTCTACAGATACGCAGTATTTT. It translates to CASSHFRTSSTDTQYF.

In its sample, this clonotype was seen a few times. The V call is TRBV20-1, the J call TRBJ2-5; D is undetermined. This CDR3 contains 10 residues. In germline, CDR1 is DFQATT, CDR2 SNEGSKA (reference sequence). V gave up 4 bases and J gave up 5 bases, with 5 bases separating them. DNA of the CDR3: TGCAGTGCTATCGAGGAGACCCAGTACTTC. Its protein product is CSAIEETQYF.

The rearrangement joins TRBV3-1 to TRBJ2-3; 7 bases line up with TRBD1. CDR1 LGHDT and CDR2 YNNKEL come from the germline V gene (reference sequence). The CDR3 contains 16 residues. Losses at the gene ends were 3 bases for V and 1 base for J; bases not matched to a gene: 7. The CDR3 region has the DNA TGTGCCAGCAGCCATCCCACCGGGACAGGCACAGATACGCAGTATTTT. It translates to CASSHPTGTGTDTQYF.

This clonotype was observed a few times. The chain uses TRBV5-4 and TRBJ1-2, with 7 bases lining up with TRBD1. Trimming cost V 4 bases and J 6 bases; bases outside gene matches: 6. Germline CDR1 reads SGHNT; CDR2 reads YYREEE (reference sequence). The CDR3 totals 13 residues. CDR3 bases: TGTGCCAGCAGCCCCCGGACAGGCCATGGCTACACCTTC. It yields the protein CASSPRTGHGYTF. Full variable domain (outside the CDR3, taken from reference TRBV5-4 and TRBJ1-2): ETGVTQSPTHLIKTRGQQVTLRCSSQSGHNTVSWYQQALGQGPQFIFQYYREEENGRGNFPPRFSGLQFPNYSSELNVNALELDDSALYLCASSPRTGHGYTFGSGTRLTVV.

This clonotype has a handful of counts. V is TRBV12-3 or TRBV12-4 and J is TRBJ1-2, with 7 positions matching TRBD1. With 5 bases clipped from V and 3 bases from J, the junction kept 6 bases outside the gene matches. The CDR3 runs to 14 residues. CDR3 loop: CASSPPGGYYGYTF. In DNA form, the CDR3 reads TGTGCCAGCAGTCCGCCAGGGGGATACTATGGCTACACCTTC.

The rearrangement joins TRBV5-6 to TRBJ1-2; D remains unclear. V lost 0 bases to trimming and J lost 4 bases, with 10 bases between them. The CDR3 is 14 amino acids. In germline, CDR1 is SGHDT, CDR2 YYEEEE. The CDR3 bases are TGTGCCAGCAGCTTGGAGGAAAAGAGCTATGGCTACACCTTC. Translating gives CASSLEEKSYGYTF.

This clonotype turned up a few times. The chain has TRBV9 and TRBJ1-1, with D perhaps matching TRBD1 (5 bases). V shed 5 bases and J shed 6 bases, with 14 bases lying between them. This CDR3 is built from 13 residues. Looked up from germline, CDR1 is SGDLS and CDR2 is YYNGEE. CDR3 nucleotide sequence: TGTGCCAGCAGTATAGGCAGGGTCTCTGAAGCTTTCTTT. As protein: CASSIGRVSEAFF.

The chain combines TRBV2 with TRBJ1-2, with D perhaps TRBD1 (5 bases). Germline V lookup: CDR1 SNHLY, CDR2 FYNNEI. The CDR3 is 13 amino acids. The ends were cut back, 3 bases at V and 0 bases at J, with 5 bases in the middle. CDR3 loop: CASSDRANYGYTF. CDR3 nucleotide sequence: TGTGCCAGCAGTGACAGGGCTAACTATGGCTACACCTTC.

The V gene is TRBV24-1, the J gene TRBJ2-7; D not resolved. This CDR3 region has 13 residues. The V gene's germline CDR1 is KGHDR and CDR2 SFDVKD. Trimming removed 1 base at V and 3 bases at J, with 6 bases between. CDR3 in DNA: TGTGCCACCAGTGATTTTAGTAACTACGAGCAGTACTTC. Translating gives CATSDFSNYEQYF.

The rearrangement uses TRBV3-1 and TRBJ2-5, with 8 bases fitting TRBD2. The CDR3 spans 15 residues. V shed 3 bases, J shed 4 bases, and the junction held 7 bases outside the gene matches. The germline gives CDR1 LGHDT, CDR2 YNNKEL (reference sequence). The CDR3 loop reads CASSQSSGSGETQYF. In nucleotides, the CDR3 is TGTGCCAGCAGCCAGTCGAGCGGGAGTGGAGAGACCCAGTACTTC.

The rearrangement links TRBV29-1 to TRBJ2-3; possibly TRBD1 for D (5 bases). The V end lost 5 bases, the J end lost 14 bases, and 20 bases lay between the germline ends. The length of the CDR3 is 12 residues. Per the germline V gene, CDR1 is SQVTM and CDR2 is ANQGSEA. The CDR3 nucleotides read TGCAGCGTTATCCCCAACGAGGCAGGGTGGTATTTT. This translates into CSVIPNEAGWYF.

The chain links TRBV27 to TRBJ2-3; TRBD2 matches at 11 bases. CDR3 length: 16 amino acids. Germline V gives CDR1 MNHEY, CDR2 SMNVEV (reference sequence). Germline trimming cut 6 bases from V and 1 base from J; bases unmatched to any gene: 6. CDR3 bases: TGTGCCAGCAGAATCTCACTAGCGGGGGGCACAGATACGCAGTATTTT. Its protein product is CASRISLAGGTDTQYF.

The rearrangement links TRBV19 to TRBJ2-3; D gene uncertain. The CDR3 extends over 15 amino acids. Germline V CDR1 and CDR2: LNHDA, SQIVND (reference sequence). Trimming stripped 3 bases from V and 0 bases from J, with 10 bases between. In DNA form, the CDR3 reads TGTGCCAGTAGTATTACGGTTTCTAGCACAGATACGCAGTATTTT. It is translated as CASSITVSSTDTQYF. Together with reference TRBV19 and TRBJ2-3, the CDR3 gives the full variable domain: DGGITQSPKYLFRKEGQNVTLSCEQNLNHDAMYWYRQDPGQGLRLIYYSQIVNDFQKGDIAEGYSVSREKKESFPLTVTSAQKNPTAFYLCASSITVSSTDTQYFGPGTRLTVL.

The chain joins TRBV29-1 to TRBJ2-7; the match to TRBD1 covers 7 bases. The junction had 9 bases not matched to a gene; V was cut back by 1 base and J by 6 bases. The length of the CDR3 is 14 residues. Germline V gene data show CDR1 as SQVTM and CDR2 as ANQGSEA. The CDR3 bases are TGCAGCGTTGAAGTAGAGGGGGCGCTGGGCGAGCAGTACTTC. It codes for CSVEVEGALGEQYF.

This clonotype was observed at least ten times. DNA for the CDR3: TGTGCCAGCAGGCCACTCGGGGCCCACATTGTTCGCATGCTCAATGAGCAGTTCTTC. It encodes CASRPLGAHIVRMLNEQFF. The chain employs TRBV6-2 or TRBV6-3 and TRBJ2-1; TRBD1 or TRBD2 may be the D gene (5 bases each). Per the germline V gene, CDR1 is MNHEY and CDR2 is SVGEGT. Trimming pared 6 bases from V and 6 bases from J, leaving 30 bases between. This CDR3 has 19 residues.

The gene calls are TRBV14 and TRBJ2-3; TRBD1 is a possible D gene (6 bases). With 1 base removed from V and 6 bases from J, the gap between germline ends came to 14 bases. This CDR3 has 15 amino acids. Germline V CDR1 and CDR2: SGHDN, FVKESK. CDR3 protein: CASSQATQGSDTQYF. The DNA for the CDR3 is TGTGCCAGCAGCCAAGCGACTCAGGGGTCCGATACGCAGTATTTT.

This sequence joins TRBV12-3 or TRBV12-4 and TRBJ1-5; maybe TRBD1 (6 bases). The germline V and J ends were trimmed by 5 bases and 6 bases, with 17 bases remaining between them. The CDR3 runs to 15 residues. CDR3 in DNA: TGTGCCAGCAGTAACAGGGTAGAGTGGGGTCAGCCCCAGCATTTT. This codes for CASSNRVEWGQPQHF.